Described below is a single T cell receptor (beta chain) sequence and its context. Its antigen is unidentified. Germline values: CDR1 SGHAT, CDR2 FQDESV (reference sequence). This CDR3 is built from 14 residues. TCRdb reprocessed the 5' RACE reads and reports one entry per CDR3 protein, with no DNA. The table lists about 410,000 distinct CDR3 sequences. The data originate from a study of T cells expressing NK-cell markers. General observations from the study: Whether expanded NKG2C+ T cell clones recognized HCMV stayed uncertain.

V and J are TRBV11-1 and TRBJ2-7. The sequenced material came from blood T cells: a sorted CD56 or NKG2C T cell subset, CD4+ or CD8+ T cells, or bulk PBMC T cells (not recorded which). This clonotype was obtained from a woman in her forties or fifties in good health. CDR3 sequence reads: CASSFSGMAYEQYF.